A single sample is the source of the 25 T cell receptor beta chains below, sequenced in a study of a mutant IDH1 vaccine in newly diagnosed glioma (dated by TCRdb to about 2021). Antigens of these TCRs are unknown. Read against the paper, the sample's time point label means: week 11, during vaccination. Each vaccine dose, consisting of 300 ug of a 20-mer mutant IDH1 peptide in Montanide, was administered subcutaneously with topical imiquimod. Libraries were built with the immunoSEQ multiplex PCR assay. Entries here come from immuneACCESS through TCRdb and include only in-frame sequences with V and J called. Some clones fail to appear in such tables; in the studies checked, an unresolved V gene covers under half of the shortfall, and the cause of the remainder is unknown. The sample contains around 120,000 clones, around 80% of them found a single time. The ten largest make up less than 7% of the sample.

The sample consisted of PBMCs, taken from a glioma patient whose treatment included an IDH1 peptide vaccine. The receptors here all came from a man aged 35-49 years with glioma.

The genes are TRBV2 and TRBJ2-7; D remains ambiguous. CDR1 is SNHLY, CDR2 FYNNEI, per germline. The CDR3 length is 13 residues. The ends were cut back, 3 bases at V and 8 bases at J, with 14 bases in the middle. CDR3 DNA sequence: TGTGCCAGCAGTGATGATTACACCACCCAGCAGTACTTC. It encodes CASSDDYTTQQYF. Together with reference TRBV2 and TRBJ2-7, the CDR3 gives the full variable domain: EPEVTQTPSHQVTQMGQEVILRCVPISNHLYFYWYRQILGQKVEFLVSFYNNEISEKSEIFDDQFSVERPDGSNFTLKIRSTKLEDSAMYFCASSDDYTTQQYFGPGTRLTVT.

The chain has TRBV5-4 and TRBJ2-7; the D call may be TRBD1 or TRBD2 (5 bases each). The V end was cut by 0 bases, the J end by 2 bases, with 12 bases between. Germline CDR1 is SGHNT and CDR2 is YYREEE (reference sequence). This CDR3 is 15 amino acids long. DNA of the CDR3: TGTGCCAGCAGCTTGGTGGACACTAGTACCTACGAGCAGTACTTC. It specifies CASSLVDTSTYEQYF.

The chain is built from TRBV4-3 and TRBJ2-7; D is unresolved. V lost 4 bases and J 4 bases, leaving 23 bases between the germline ends. CDR1 LGHNA and CDR2 YSLEER come from the germline V gene. The CDR3 consists of 17 residues. The CDR3 sequence is CASSLSSTRAVGYEQYF. The CDR3 coding sequence is TGCGCCAGCAGCCTCTCGTCCACAAGGGCAGTCGGGTACGAGCAGTACTTC.

V is TRBV4-2 and J is TRBJ1-5; D call uncertain. CDR3 length: 14 residues. V lost 4 bases, J lost 2 bases, and 9 bases lay in between. Per the germline V gene, CDR1 is LGHNA and CDR2 is YNFKEQ. The CDR3 spells CASSRGGGNQPQHF. The DNA for the CDR3 is TGTGCCAGCAGCCGAGGCGGGGGCAATCAGCCCCAGCATTTT.

The chain recombines TRBV28 with TRBJ1-5; 9 bases are shared with TRBD1. CDR3 length: 18 residues. Losses at the gene ends were 7 bases for V and 6 bases for J; bases not matched to a gene: 19. From germline, CDR1 is MDHEN and CDR2 SYDVKM. Here the CDR3 reads CASTLTGGGVVFLQPQHF. DNA of the CDR3: TGTGCCAGCACTCTAACAGGGGGCGGTGTAGTTTTTCTTCAGCCCCAGCATTTT.

This chain links TRBV29-1 with TRBJ2-1; no firm D call. The CDR3 has 10 amino acids. V gave up 6 bases and J gave up 9 bases, with 9 bases separating them. Germline CDR1 is SQVTM and CDR2 is ANQGSEA. Here the CDR3 DNA reads TGCAGCGTGAAAGACTCTGAGCAGTTCTTC. Amino acids: CSVKDSEQFF.

This chain links TRBV7-2 with TRBJ1-2, with a weak D call TRBD1 (6 bases). Trimming cost V 2 bases and J 4 bases, with 23 bases left between them. Germline CDR1 reads SGHTA; CDR2 reads FQGNSA. The CDR3 length is 18 residues. The CDR3 loop reads CASSLTGWGQGRLYGYTF. The CDR3 nucleotides read TGTGCCAGCAGCTTAACGGGGTGGGGGCAGGGCCGACTCTATGGCTACACCTTC.

As to this clone: Relative to the germline gene, one junction end is altered; a read error may explain this. The rearrangement uses TRBV10-3 and TRBJ1-2; D gene unclear. The CDR3 has 11 amino acids. Germline CDR1 and CDR2: ENHRY and SYGVKD. The CDR3 bases are TGTGCCATCAGTGAGCTGGAAGGCCTGATTTTC. It yields the protein CAISELEGLIF.

The chain joins TRBV11-3 to TRBJ2-5, with a tentative D call TRBD2 (7 bases). The CDR3 is 14 amino acids. V was pared by 2 bases and J by 4 bases, with 11 bases between. Germline V lookup: CDR1 SGHNT, CDR2 YENEEA. DNA of the CDR3: TGTGCCAGCAGCTTACGGCGGGGGCGAGAGACCCAGTACTTC. Translated, it gives CASSLRRGRETQYF.

The rearrangement joins TRBV6-1 to TRBJ1-5, with D possibly TRBD1 on 5 matching bases. This CDR3 spans 13 amino acids. Germline V gene lookup returns CDR1 MNHNS and CDR2 SASEGT. V lost 0 bases, J lost 5 bases, and 5 bases lay in between. CDR3 bases: TGTGCCAGCAGTGAAGCAGGGGATCAGCCCCAGCATTTT. As protein: CASSEAGDQPQHF.

V is TRBV19 and J is TRBJ2-1; possibly TRBD1 for D (5 bases). Per the germline V gene, CDR1 is LNHDA and CDR2 is SQIVND (reference sequence). The CDR3 covers 12 residues. Trimming pared 7 bases from V and 7 bases from J, leaving 11 bases between. The chain's CDR3 is CASTYQGNEQFF. The CDR3 nucleotides are TGTGCCAGTACCTACCAGGGAAATGAGCAGTTCTTC.

This clone was counted once. V and J are TRBV2 and TRBJ2-5; no firm D call. Germline CDR1 SNHLY, CDR2 FYNNEI. CDR3 size: 11 residues. V lost 8 bases and J lost 0, with 4 bases in between. CDR3 residues: CASHYQETQYF. The CDR3, as DNA: TGTGCCAGCCACTACCAAGAGACCCAGTACTTC.

J is TRBJ1-2 and V is TRBV28; TRBD1 might be the D (5 bases). Trimming removed 11 bases at V and 7 bases at J, with 17 bases between. This CDR3 spans 12 amino acids. Germline V gives CDR1 MDHEN, CDR2 SYDVKM. The DNA for the CDR3 is TGTGCCCTATGGGCAGGGTCGGGTGGCTACACCTTC. It is translated as CALWAGSGGYTF.

The CDR3 sequence: CASRGAGRNTGELFF. In DNA, the CDR3 is TGTGCCAGCAGAGGAGCAGGGAGGAACACCGGGGAGCTGTTTTTT. The V gene is TRBV7-2, the J gene TRBJ2-2; the D call may be TRBD1 or TRBD2 (5 bases each). The CDR3 loop spans 15 amino acids. Germline V gene data show CDR1 as SGHTA and CDR2 as FQGNSA. Between the trimmed V and J ends, which lost 6 bases and 1 base, there was a span of 12 bases.

The chain uses TRBV7-6 and TRBJ1-2; 11 nucleotides match TRBD1. Germline CDR1 and CDR2: SGHVS and FNYEAQ. This CDR3 has 15 residues. V was pared by 4 bases and J by 4 bases, with 5 bases of the junction left unmatched. In DNA, the CDR3 is TGTGCCAGCAGCTCCTCCGGGACAGGGGGCTATGGCTACACCTTC. Residues: CASSSSGTGGYGYTF.

The rearrangement links TRBV19 to TRBJ2-2; D may be TRBD1 (6 bases). Trimming took off 8 bases at V and 5 bases at J, with 15 bases between the two ends. The V gene's germline CDR1 is LNHDA and CDR2 SQIVND (reference sequence). The CDR3 is 14 residues long. The chain's CDR3 is CASGQLRGTGELFF. The CDR3 nucleotides are TGTGCCAGTGGACAGTTGCGAGGTACCGGGGAGCTGTTTTTT.

The chain recombines TRBV5-8 with TRBJ1-2; the match to TRBD1 covers 7 bases. This CDR3 region has 13 residues. J was trimmed by 6 bases and V by 2 bases; bases with no gene match: 4. Germline values: CDR1 SGHTS, CDR2 YDEGEE. The CDR3 sequence is CASSFGTVHGYTF. Written as DNA, the CDR3 is TGTGCCAGCAGCTTTGGGACAGTGCATGGCTACACCTTC.

The chain has TRBV9 and TRBJ2-2; 7 nucleotides align to TRBD1. Per germline, CDR1 SGDLS and CDR2 YYNGEE. The length of the CDR3 is 15 residues. Trimming took 0 bases from V and 6 from J; bases not matched to a gene: 5. In nucleotides, the CDR3 is TGTGCCAGCAGCGTAGAGCTGACAGGGCCCGGGGAGCTGTTTTTT. It yields the protein CASSVELTGPGELFF.

The V gene is TRBV4-2, the J gene TRBJ2-5; the D is unclear. V lost 1 base, J lost 4 bases, and 16 bases lay in between. CDR1 and CDR2 from the germline V gene are LGHNA and YNFKEQ. The CDR3 has 16 residues. CDR3 residues: CASSQAFSRWGETQYF. The CDR3 DNA follows: TGTGCCAGCAGCCAAGCGTTTAGCAGGTGGGGAGAGACCCAGTACTTC.

A few counts support this clone. The chain has TRBV13 and TRBJ1-5, with D possibly TRBD1 on 5 matching bases. The CDR3 is 14 amino acids. Trimming removed 7 bases at V and 6 bases at J, with 16 bases between. Germline V lookup: CDR1 PRHDT, CDR2 FYEKMQ (reference sequence). The CDR3, as DNA: TGTGCCAGCAAGGTCCGGGGGGATAGTCAGCCCCAGCATTTT. It is translated as CASKVRGDSQPQHF. The whole variable domain, filled in from reference TRBV13 and TRBJ1-5, reads AAGVIQSPRHLIKEKRETATLKCYPIPRHDTVYWYQQGPGQDPQFLISFYEKMQSDKGSIPDRFSAQQFSDYHSELNMSSLELGDSALYFCASKVRGDSQPQHFGDGTRLSIL.

This chain uses TRBV5-1 with TRBJ2-2, with 10 bases aligning to TRBD2. The CDR3 length is 16 residues. V lost 3 bases and J lost 2; bases outside the gene matches: 4. Germline V CDR1 and CDR2: SGHRS, YFSETQ. The CDR3 DNA reads TGCGCCAGCAGCTCGGGACTAGCGTTTAACACCGGGGAGCTGTTTTTT. Translated, it gives CASSSGLAFNTGELFF.

This clone is a singleton in its sample. The V gene is TRBV4-1, the J gene TRBJ2-3, with 9 bases that match TRBD2. Per the germline V gene, CDR1 is MGHRA and CDR2 is YSYEKL. V trimming: 0 bases; J trimming: 5 bases; junction bases outside the gene matches: 9. There are 17 residues in the CDR3. In nucleotides, the CDR3 is TGCGCCAGCAGCCAAGATAGGTTAGCGGGAGTCGAAGATACGCAGTATTTT. This encodes CASSQDRLAGVEDTQYF.

The V call is TRBV5-6, the J call TRBJ2-4; D not certain. From germline, CDR1 is SGHDT and CDR2 YYEEEE. V was shortened by 2 bases and J by 1 base, with 7 bases between the two germline ends. The length of the CDR3 is 14 residues. The CDR3 here is CASSFVSAKNIQYF. CDR3 bases: TGTGCCAGCAGCTTTGTCTCGGCCAAAAACATTCAGTACTTC. Based on the CDR3 plus reference TRBV5-6 and TRBJ2-4, the full variable domain is DAGVTQSPTHLIKTRGQQVTLRCSPKSGHDTVSWYQQALGQGPQFIFQYYEEEERQRGNFPDRFSGHQFPNYSSELNVNALLLGDSALYLCASSFVSAKNIQYFGAGTRLSVL.

The V and J genes are TRBV15 and TRBJ2-2; D gene uncertain. V lost 0 bases and J lost 6, with 8 bases in between. This CDR3 contains 14 residues. Germline V lookup: CDR1 LNHNV, CDR2 YYDKDF (reference sequence). CDR3 region: CATSRDPESGELFF. CDR3 nucleotides: TGTGCCACCAGCAGAGATCCCGAGTCCGGGGAGCTGTTTTTT.

The gene calls are TRBV23-1 and TRBJ1-1; D is uncertain. TRBV23-1 is marked as an open reading frame, function uncertain. The length of the CDR3 is 12 residues. With 7 bases removed from V and 1 base from J, the gap between germline ends came to 7 bases. The CDR3 region is CASKGRNTEAFF. CDR3 DNA sequence: TGCGCCAGCAAGGGCAGGAACACTGAAGCTTTCTTT.